This T cell receptor beta chain is drawn from a study of B cell selection in AIRE deficiency. General study findings and limits: Approximately 29% of healthy-shared Treg TCRbeta sequences appeared in patient Tconv cells. Of some 4,000 shared Treg TCRbeta sequences, over 25% were healthy-only, approximately 10% patient-only. Shared Treg sequences had shorter CDR3s, biased toward rearrangements with few non-templated insertions.

Profiled with immunoSEQ multiplex PCR; TCRdb holds only in-frame clones, not every one. The sample consists of around 20,000 clones, around 97% of them appearing once. The CDR3 consists of 18 residues. Per the germline V gene, CDR1 is LGHNA and CDR2 is YSLEER. Between the trimmed V and J ends, which lost 0 bases and 0 bases, there was a span of 16 bases. About this clone itself: Antigen specificity is unknown.

The sorted conventional CD4 T cells were gated as CD4+CD127+. This TCR was sampled from a human donor with AIRE deficiency. The source material was conventional CD4+ T cells sorted from PBMCs. This chain connects TRBV4-3 to TRBJ2-3; D unclear. The CDR3 region is CASSQDVPRSISTDTQYF. In nucleotides, the CDR3 is TGCGCCAGCAGCCAAGATGTTCCCCGATCGATAAGCACAGATACGCAGTATTTT.